The 30 T cell receptor beta chains below all came from one sample that was sequenced in a study of blood T cell repertoires in COVID-19. Data came from immunoSEQ multiplex PCR; TCRdb stores just in-frame clones and leaves some out. This table holds a few hundred thousand clones, about 89% found once. Sequencing was done on a sample of PBMCs or T cells enriched from blood (not recorded which). The origin of the receptors is a human donor in a cohort exposed to, infected with or recovered from COVID-19 (not recorded which). The donor label of this sample is uncertain.

J is TRBJ1-1 and V is TRBV19; 7 bases align to TRBD1. This CDR3 has 11 amino acids. J gave up 11 bases and V 4 bases, and 4 bases lay outside the gene matches. In germline, CDR1 is LNHDA, CDR2 SQIVND (reference sequence). Written as DNA, the CDR3 is TGTGCCAGTAGTAAAACAGGGGATGCTTTCTTT. Its translation: CASSKTGDAFF.

The V call is TRBV4-1, the J call TRBJ2-1, with D maybe TRBD2 (5 bases). The germline V gene has CDR1 MGHRA and CDR2 YSYEKL. The CDR3 is made up of 18 amino acids. Between the trimmed V and J ends, which lost 3 bases and 2 bases, there was a span of 20 bases. This CDR3 is CASSHNEGIGFTYNEQFF. CDR3 in DNA: TGCGCCAGCAGCCATAATGAGGGTATCGGATTCACCTACAATGAGCAGTTCTTC.

This chain links TRBV20-1 with TRBJ1-2; D gene ambiguous. The CDR3 length is 11 residues. CDR1 is DFQATT, CDR2 SNEGSKA, per germline (reference sequence). Trimming shortened V by 6 bases and J by 8 bases, and 13 bases separated the two germline ends. DNA of the CDR3: TGCAGTGCGCCTCGGACTCAAGGCTACACCTTC. Translating gives CSAPRTQGYTF.

The J gene is TRBJ2-1, the V gene TRBV5-4; D is ambiguous. V lost 4 bases to trimming and J lost 7 bases, with 15 bases between them. CDR1 is SGHNT and CDR2 is YYREEE in the germline V gene (reference sequence). CDR3 length: 14 residues. The CDR3 reads CASSHGPNLNEQFF. CDR3 nucleotide sequence: TGTGCCAGCAGCCATGGGCCCAATCTAAATGAGCAGTTCTTC.

The chain carries TRBV25-1 and TRBJ1-1; 10 bases fit TRBD1. The germline CDR1 and CDR2 sequences are MGHDK and SYGVNS. This CDR3 region has 14 residues. After removal of 6 bases from V and 1 base from J, the junction contained 2 bases not matched to a gene. The CDR3 bases are TGTGCCAGCAGGACAGGGGGCTGGAACACTGAAGCTTTCTTT. It yields the protein CASRTGGWNTEAFF. The full variable domain, its missing parts supplied by reference TRBV25-1 and TRBJ1-1, is EADIYQTPRYLVIGTGKKITLECSQTMGHDKMYWYQQDPGMELHLIHYSYGVNSTEKGDLSSESTVSRIRTEHFPLTLESARPSHTSQYLCASRTGGWNTEAFFGQGTRLTVV.

This chain uses TRBV6-1 with TRBJ1-2, with D perhaps matching TRBD1 (6 bases). The ends were cut back, 4 bases at V and 4 bases at J, with 19 bases in the middle. Germline loops: CDR1 MNHNS, CDR2 SASEGT. CDR3 size: 16 residues. The CDR3 protein is CASSGGTSWGPYGYTF. CDR3 DNA: TGTGCCAGCAGTGGGGGGACATCCTGGGGGCCCTATGGCTACACCTTC.

This chain connects TRBV7-2 to TRBJ2-3, with D perhaps TRBD1 (5 bases). The germline V gene has CDR1 SGHTA and CDR2 FQGNSA. The V gene lost 1 base and the J gene lost 5 bases, with 7 bases spanning the gap. This CDR3 is built from 13 residues. For the CDR3, the DNA is TGTGCCAGCAGCTTAGTACAGGAAGATACGCAGTATTTT. Translating it yields CASSLVQEDTQYF.

The chain recombines TRBV19 with TRBJ2-1; the D gene is possibly TRBD2 (5 bases). The CDR3 contains 13 residues. Germline CDR1 is LNHDA and CDR2 is SQIVND (reference sequence). Between the trimmed V and J ends, which lost 4 bases and 10 bases, there was a span of 14 bases. The CDR3: CASSTVLGGEQFF. The CDR3 DNA follows: TGTGCCAGTAGTACAGTACTAGGAGGCGAGCAGTTCTTC.

The gene calls are TRBV9 and TRBJ2-3; 8 bases map to TRBD2. J lost 5 bases, V lost 2 bases, and 10 bases had no gene match. This CDR3 is built from 16 residues. CDR1 is SGDLS and CDR2 is YYNGEE in the germline V gene. CDR3 loop: CASSVALAVDGDTQYF. The CDR3 nucleotides are TGTGCCAGCAGCGTTGCACTAGCGGTTGATGGAGATACGCAGTATTTT.

The chain recombines TRBV18 with TRBJ2-7, with D possibly TRBD1 on 6 matching bases. Germline V gene lookup returns CDR1 KGHSH and CDR2 LQKENI. The CDR3 contains 13 residues. Between the trimmed V and J ends, which lost 3 bases and 7 bases, there was a span of 13 bases. The chain's CDR3 is CASSPSGVGEQYF. CDR3 bases: TGTGCCAGCTCACCTTCAGGGGTAGGTGAGCAGTACTTC. The complete variable domain, with remaining parts taken from reference TRBV18 and TRBJ2-7, reads NAGVMQNPRHLVRRRGQEARLRCSPMKGHSHVYWYRQLPEEGLKFMVYLQKENIIDESGMPKERFSAEFPKEGPSILRIQQVVRGDSAAYFCASSPSGVGEQYFGPGTRLTVT.

V and J are TRBV19 and TRBJ1-5; D is possibly TRBD1 (5 bases). Trimming removed 3 bases from V and 5 bases from J, with 11 bases in between. The V gene's germline CDR1 is LNHDA and CDR2 SQIVND (reference sequence). The CDR3 has 14 amino acids. CDR3 sequence: CASSIVGRDQPQHF. CDR3 in DNA: TGTGCCAGTAGTATTGTGGGGCGCGATCAGCCCCAGCATTTT.

The V and J genes are TRBV7-6 and TRBJ2-2; TRBD1 aligns across 8 bases. Germline lookup yields CDR1 SGHVS and CDR2 FNYEAQ. After removal of 0 bases from V and 2 bases from J, the junction contained 2 bases not matched to a gene. The CDR3 runs to 16 residues. CDR3 amino acids: CASSLAGQVNTGELFF. The CDR3 region has the DNA TGTGCCAGCAGCTTAGCGGGACAGGTTAACACCGGGGAGCTGTTTTTT.

This sequence joins TRBV10-2 and TRBJ2-5; possible D gene TRBD2, 6 bases. The CDR3 spans 15 residues. CDR1 WSHSY and CDR2 SAAADI come from the germline V gene. The V end was cut by 7 bases, the J end by 2 bases, with 17 bases between. The CDR3: CASMREVGGQETQYF. The CDR3, as DNA: TGCGCCAGCATGCGGGAAGTGGGGGGACAAGAGACCCAGTACTTC.

The chain joins TRBV2 to TRBJ2-5; 7 bases line up with TRBD2. The CDR3 extends over 15 amino acids. Trimming at V came to 6 bases and at J to 1 base, leaving 8 bases not matched to a gene. Germline lookup yields CDR1 SNHLY and CDR2 FYNNEI. CDR3 coding DNA: TGTGCCAGCAGGGATCTAGGCGGGAGCCAAGAGACCCAGTACTTC. It specifies CASRDLGGSQETQYF.

This rearrangement joins TRBV12-3 or TRBV12-4 to TRBJ2-1; D is perhaps TRBD1 (6 bases). The ends were cut back, 8 bases at V and 7 bases at J, with 9 bases in the middle. CDR3 length: 11 amino acids. The CDR3, as DNA: TGTGCCAGCGGGGGCGGGAATGAGCAGTTCTTC. Translation: CASGGGNEQFF.

The chain couples TRBV7-2 to TRBJ1-6; unclear D gene. From germline, CDR1 is SGHTA and CDR2 FQGNSA. Trimming took off 1 base at V and 6 bases at J, with 4 bases between the two ends. The CDR3 runs 13 residues. This CDR3 reads CASSLVVNSPLHF. For the CDR3, the DNA is TGTGCCAGCAGCTTAGTAGTTAATTCACCCCTCCACTTT.

This chain links TRBV9 with TRBJ1-6, with a possible D match to TRBD1 (6 bases). The CDR3 totals 16 residues. Germline lookup yields CDR1 SGDLS and CDR2 YYNGEE. The V end was cut by 3 bases, the J end by 4 bases, with 14 bases between. In DNA, the CDR3 is TGTGCCAGCAGCGGCGAGGGGGTGTCATATAATTCACCCCTCCACTTT. Its protein is CASSGEGVSYNSPLHF.

This clone showed up just once. This chain connects TRBV5-5 to TRBJ1-1, with D unclear. The CDR3 is made up of 13 amino acids. Deletions cut 0 bases from V and 0 bases from J, with 3 bases between. CDR1 SGHKS and CDR2 YYEKEE come from the germline V gene (reference sequence). This CDR3 reads CASSLAVNTEAFF. CDR3 nucleotides: TGTGCCAGCAGCTTGGCCGTGAACACTGAAGCTTTCTTT.

This rearrangement joins TRBV5-5 to TRBJ1-3; TRBD1 matches 9 bases. Germline V lookup: CDR1 SGHKS, CDR2 YYEKEE (reference sequence). J gave up 4 bases and V 4 bases, and 6 bases lay outside the gene matches. This CDR3 is 15 amino acids long. The CDR3 DNA reads TGTGCCAGCAGCGTTGGGACAGGGAGAGGAAACACCATATATTTT. This sequence encodes CASSVGTGRGNTIYF.

The chain employs TRBV11-2 and TRBJ1-3; a weak D match, TRBD1 (5 bases). Germline CDR1 and CDR2: SGHAT and FQNNGV. This CDR3 has 14 amino acids. V lost 3 bases to trimming and J lost 4 bases, with 10 bases between them. DNA of the CDR3: TGTGCCAGCAGCTTGCAGGGCCAGGGAAACACCATATATTTT. Its protein product is CASSLQGQGNTIYF.

The chain couples TRBV5-4 to TRBJ1-2; 7 positions agree with TRBD1. Germline V gene lookup returns CDR1 SGHNT and CDR2 YYREEE (reference sequence). CDR3 length equals 14 residues. Unmatched junction bases numbered 1, after V lost 0 bases and J lost 2 bases. Written as DNA, the CDR3 is TGTGCCAGCAGCTTGGACAGGGGAAACTATGGCTACACCTTC. The encoded protein is CASSLDRGNYGYTF.

V is TRBV6-1 and J is TRBJ1-1; D is undetermined. This CDR3 is built from 14 residues. Germline assignment: CDR1 MNHNS and CDR2 SASEGT. V gave up 1 base and J gave up 1 base, with 7 bases separating them. The DNA for the CDR3 is TGTGCCAGCAGTGAAGTAACTTGGAACACTGAAGCTTTCTTT. Protein sequence: CASSEVTWNTEAFF.

This clone has more than one count but fewer than ten. CDR3 in DNA: TGTGCCAGCGGTCCGACTAGCGGGGGGGTTAATGAGCAGTTCTTC. This codes for CASGPTSGGVNEQFF. The rearrangement joins TRBV27 to TRBJ2-1; 14 positions agree with TRBD2. Germline trimming cut 8 bases from V and 7 bases from J; bases unmatched to any gene: 7. CDR3 length: 15 amino acids. Germline loops: CDR1 MNHEY, CDR2 SMNVEV (reference sequence).

This sequence joins TRBV13 and TRBJ2-6; D perhaps matches TRBD1 (6 bases). The CDR3 is made up of 16 amino acids. Trimming shortened V by 4 bases and J by 4 bases, and 14 bases separated the two germline ends. Germline V gives CDR1 PRHDT, CDR2 FYEKMQ (reference sequence). The CDR3 protein is CASSSGTSLGANVLTF. In DNA form, the CDR3 reads TGTGCCAGCAGCTCGGGGACATCGCTCGGGGCCAACGTCCTGACTTTC.

This chain links TRBV25-1 with TRBJ1-2, with 9 bases aligning to TRBD1. V trimming: 3 bases; J trimming: 4 bases; junction bases outside the gene matches: 3. Germline assignment: CDR1 MGHDK and CDR2 SYGVNS. The CDR3 length is 14 residues. CDR3 in DNA: TGTGCCAGCAGTGAGGGACAGGGCATCTATGGCTACACCTTC. It yields the protein CASSEGQGIYGYTF.

The V call is TRBV18, the J call TRBJ2-5; 7 positions match TRBD1. The V gene end was trimmed by 2 bases and the J gene end by 2 bases; junction bases not matched to a gene: 5. CDR1 is KGHSH, CDR2 LQKENI, per germline. The CDR3 loop spans 15 amino acids. CDR3 nucleotides: TGTGCCAGCTCACCATCACAGGGGAGTCAAGAGACCCAGTACTTC. Its protein is CASSPSQGSQETQYF. The full variable domain, with the rest looked up from reference TRBV18 and TRBJ2-5, is NAGVMQNPRHLVRRRGQEARLRCSPMKGHSHVYWYRQLPEEGLKFMVYLQKENIIDESGMPKERFSAEFPKEGPSILRIQQVVRGDSAAYFCASSPSQGSQETQYFGPGTRLLVL.

The V and J genes are TRBV7-3 and TRBJ2-7; a weak D match, TRBD1 (6 bases). V was pared by 2 bases and J by 0 bases, with 14 bases between. Germline lookup yields CDR1 SGHTA and CDR2 FQGTGA. The CDR3 consists of 16 residues. The CDR3 DNA follows: TGTGCCAGCAGCTTACGTGGGGGCGGAAGCTCCTACGAGCAGTACTTC. Encoded protein: CASSLRGGGSSYEQYF.

The rearrangement links TRBV30 to TRBJ2-3, with TRBD2 matching over 16 bases. The CDR3 extends over 18 amino acids. V was pared by 2 bases and J by 4 bases, with 9 bases of the junction left unmatched. Germline CDR1 and CDR2: GTSNPN and SVGIG (reference sequence). The CDR3 region has the DNA TGTGCCTGGAGTCGACCGGGACTAGCGGGGGGGCACGCAGATACGCAGTATTTT. Its protein is CAWSRPGLAGGHADTQYF.

V is TRBV12-5 and J is TRBJ1-1, with D possibly TRBD1 on 5 matching bases. In germline, CDR1 is LGHNT, CDR2 FRNRAP. V lost 6 bases and J lost 5, with 10 bases in between. This CDR3 comprises 12 residues. The CDR3 is CASGPGGTEAFF. Written as DNA, the CDR3 is TGTGCTAGTGGCCCCGGGGGGACTGAAGCTTTCTTT. The full variable domain, completed using reference TRBV12-5 and TRBJ1-1, is DARVTQTPRHKVTEMGQEVTMRCQPILGHNTVFWYRQTMMQGLELLAYFRNRAPLDDSGMPKDRFSAEMPDATLATLKIQPSEPRDSAVYFCASGPGGTEAFFGQGTRLTVV.

The chain employs TRBV11-3 and TRBJ2-7; D possibly corresponds to TRBD1 (6 bases). The CDR3 totals 14 residues. The V and J ends lost 1 base and 5 bases respectively, with 12 bases between them. Germline V gene data show CDR1 as SGHNT and CDR2 as YENEEA. The CDR3 is CASSLGTGNDEQYF. The CDR3, as DNA: TGTGCCAGCAGCTTAGGTACAGGGAACGACGAGCAGTACTTC.